This T cell receptor (beta chain) was recorded in a study of T cell responses to AZD1222 COVID-19 vaccine. General study points: Spike as a whole was targeted by vaccine-associated CD4 TCRs, dominant at 160-218 and 743-854. The study found Spike-specific TCR breadth and depth rose after two AZD1222 doses.

As for this clone: Its antigen remains unidentified.

Data came from immunoSEQ multiplex PCR; TCRdb stores just in-frame clones and leaves some out. Of about 160,000 clones listed, roughly 94% are singletons. Germline CDR1 is KGHSH and CDR2 is LQKENI. Trimming at V came to 6 bases and at J to 1 base, leaving 11 bases not matched to a gene. This CDR3 has 17 residues. The sample in question was peripheral blood, obtained on day 0 of MenACWY control vaccination. This receptor was taken from an adult in good health. The V call is TRBV18, the J call TRBJ1-3, with TRBD1 matching over 8 bases. CDR3 residues: CASSPVGQGRSGNTIYF. For the CDR3, the DNA is TGTGCCAGCTCGCCCGTTGGACAGGGAAGGTCTGGAAACACCATATATTTT.